This is a list of T cell receptor beta chains from one sample in a study of beta chain features in type 1 diabetes. The assay was immunoSEQ multiplex PCR, and TCRdb's table has in-frame clones only and misses some. The table shows some 330,000 clones, with 10% to 15% occurring only once. The sequenced sample was naive CD4+ T cells from blood. The origin of the receptors is a woman under 30 with type 1 diabetes. Both conserved end residues are part of each CDR3. A D gene is named only where the DNA matches it firmly. Only some rows state a clone size, as once, few, many or a class for expanded clones.

clone_size d_call j_call v_call cdr3_aa cdr3_nt
few - TRBJ2-5 TRBV7-2 CASSGVRAQYF TGTGCCAGCAGCGGTGTCAGGGCCCAGTACTTC
- TRBD2 TRBJ2-1 TRBV4-3 CASSQDRGTSGYNEQFF TGCGCCAGCAGCCAAGATCGGGGGACTAGCGGATACAATGAGCAGTTCTTC
- TRBD1 TRBJ2-7 TRBV29-1 CSVDRDRGNEQYF TGCAGCGTTGACCGGGACAGGGGAAACGAGCAGTACTTC
few TRBD2 TRBJ2-7 TRBV30 CAWSGEGWLSYEQYF TGTGCCTGGAGTGGGGAGGGATGGCTTTCCTACGAGCAGTACTTC
few - TRBJ2-1 TRBV6-5 CASSSVSGNEQFF TGTGCCAGCAGTTCGGTTAGCGGCAATGAGCAGTTCTTC
few TRBD2 TRBJ2-7 TRBV29-1 CSASGRLAGNEQYF TGCAGCGCCTCGGGGAGACTAGCGGGAAACGAGCAGTACTTC
- - TRBJ2-3 TRBV7-3 CASSLWRDTQYF TGTGCCAGCAGCTTATGGAGAGATACGCAGTATTTT
- - TRBJ2-7 TRBV4-3 CASSQDHGSYEQYF TGCGCCAGCAGCCAAGATCACGGCTCCTACGAGCAGTACTTC
few TRBD1 TRBJ1-1 TRBV6-5 CASSSQGMNTEAFF TGTGCCAGCAGCTCACAGGGGATGAACACTGAAGCTTTCTTT
- - TRBJ2-7 TRBV2 CASSESSAGQYF TGTGCCAGCAGTGAAAGTTCGGCAGGGCAGTACTTC
few TRBD2 TRBJ2-3 TRBV5-1 CASSPGTSGTADTQYF TGCGCCAGCAGCCCTGGGACTAGCGGGACTGCAGATACGCAGTATTTT
- - TRBJ1-1 TRBV18 CASSPPRGVNTEAFF TGTGCCAGCTCACCACCCCGCGGAGTGAACACTGAAGCTTTCTTT
once TRBD1 TRBJ1-4 TRBV6-6 CASSRQGTEKLFF TGTGCCAGTTCGAGACAGGGGACGGAAAAACTGTTTTTT
- TRBD2 TRBJ2-1 TRBV7-3 CASSRTSGPGNEQFF TGTGCCAGCAGTCGGACTAGCGGCCCTGGCAATGAGCAGTTCTTC
- - TRBJ2-7 TRBV4-1 CASSQVTGPTYYEQYF TGCGCCAGCAGCCAAGTTACAGGTCCTACATATTACGAGCAGTACTTC
few - TRBJ1-6 TRBV19 CASSKFPGSPLHF TGTGCCAGTAGTAAGTTCCCAGGCTCACCCCTCCACTTT
- TRBD2 TRBJ2-4 TRBV2 CASSAGLAGEINIQYF TGTGCCAGCTCTGCCGGACTAGCGGGAGAGATAAACATTCAGTACTTC
- - TRBJ2-3 TRBV18 CASGGSTDTQYF TGTGCCTCTGGCGGGTCCACAGATACGCAGTATTTT
- - TRBJ2-5 TRBV9 CASSVGLITQETQYF TGTGCCAGCAGCGTAGGTCTCATCACACAAGAGACCCAGTACTTC
few - TRBJ2-4 TRBV6-5 CASSYAGSAKNIQYF TGTGCCAGCAGTTACGCGGGGTCAGCCAAAAACATTCAGTACTTC
few TRBD2 TRBJ2-1 TRBV7-2 CASSSGLAGVFGEQFF TGTGCCAGCAGCTCGGGACTAGCGGGAGTATTCGGGGAGCAGTTCTTC
few TRBD1 TRBJ1-5 TRBV5-1 CASSATGDSNQPQHF TGCGCCAGCAGCGCTACAGGGGATAGCAATCAGCCCCAGCATTTT
few TRBD1 TRBJ2-1 TRBV5-1 CASVSSGTDVEQFF TGCGCCAGCGTTAGCTCGGGGACAGACGTTGAGCAGTTCTTC
- - TRBJ2-1 TRBV7-2 CASSTDTAYNEQFF TGTGCCAGCAGCACGGACACAGCCTACAATGAGCAGTTCTTC